The 27 T cell receptor beta chains listed next were all sequenced from one sample in a study of CD8+ T cells in alopecia areata. RNA, once extracted, was reverse transcribed into cDNA for use as the sequencing template. The method was immunoSEQ multiplex PCR; TCRdb's version includes in-frame clones alone and lacks a portion of them. The sample has 150,000 to 200,000 clones; 50% to 70% are singletons. Material: CD4+ T cells sorted from blood, obtained at week 0. These receptors originate from a human donor with alopecia areata.

The V and J genes are TRBV2 and TRBJ1-2; D ambiguous. The CDR3 has 11 residues. Trimming left V 4 bases short and J 10 bases short, with 10 bases between. Looked up from germline, CDR1 is SNHLY and CDR2 is FYNNEI. CDR3 sequence: CASSVKAAYTF. CDR3 DNA sequence: TGTGCCAGCAGTGTTAAGGCCGCCTACACCTTC. Combining the CDR3 with reference TRBV2 and TRBJ1-2 gives the whole variable domain EPEVTQTPSHQVTQMGQEVILRCVPISNHLYFYWYRQILGQKVEFLVSFYNNEISEKSEIFDDQFSVERPDGSNFTLKIRSTKLEDSAMYFCASSVKAAYTFGSGTRLTVV.

V is TRBV1 and J is TRBJ2-5. TRBV1 counts as a pseudogene. The CDR3 runs to 15 residues. The DNA for the CDR3 is TGCACCAGCAGCCAAGCTCGAGGGGGGCAAGAGACCCAGTACTTC. It codes for CTSSQARGGQETQYF.

The rearrangement links TRBV14 to TRBJ1-1; D is unresolved. In germline, CDR1 is SGHDN, CDR2 FVKESK. Trimming pared 0 bases from V and 8 bases from J, leaving 10 bases between. This CDR3 has 13 amino acids. CDR3 nucleotides: TGTGCCAGCAGCCAAGAAGAGGTATCCGAAGCTTTCTTT. The encoded protein is CASSQEEVSEAFF.

V is TRBV23-1 and J is TRBJ1-5; 7 nucleotides agree with TRBD1. TRBV23-1 is noted as an ORF with a role that remains uncertain. The CDR3 sequence is 20 residues long. The trim removed 4 bases at V and 1 base at J, leaving 19 bases unmatched. The CDR3 loop is CASSLRDSAGPLMSNQPQHF. CDR3 coding DNA: TGCGCCAGCAGTCTCCGGGACAGCGCGGGACCGCTGATGAGCAATCAGCCCCAGCATTTT.

The rearrangement links TRBV29-1 to TRBJ1-1; D gene unclear. V was trimmed by 0 bases and J by 5 bases, leaving 16 bases between them. The CDR3 covers 15 residues. CDR1 and CDR2 from the germline V gene are SQVTM and ANQGSEA. The CDR3 loop is CSVEDVGWEETEAFF. CDR3 DNA sequence: TGCAGCGTTGAAGATGTGGGGTGGGAAGAGACTGAAGCTTTCTTT.

This sequence joins TRBV11-2 and TRBJ1-4; D may be TRBD1 (5 bases). CDR1 and CDR2 from the germline V gene are SGHAT and FQNNGV. V lost 4 bases to trimming and J lost 4 bases, with 22 bases between them. The length of the CDR3 is 18 residues. The CDR3 loop is CASSSVFGKRQLNEKLFF. The CDR3 DNA reads TGTGCCAGCAGCTCCGTTTTTGGAAAGAGACAGCTTAATGAAAAACTGTTTTTT. Complete variable domain (other parts from reference TRBV11-2 and TRBJ1-4): EAGVAQSPRYKIIEKRQSVAFWCNPISGHATLYWYQQILGQGPKLLIQFQNNGVVDDSQLPKDRFSAERLKGVDSTLKIQPAKLEDSAVYLCASSSVFGKRQLNEKLFFGSGTQLSVL.

The V call is TRBV5-1, the J call TRBJ2-2; 8 bases fit TRBD2. The CDR3 length is 15 residues. Germline CDR1 SGHRS, CDR2 YFSETQ. The junction had 2 bases not matched to a gene; V was cut back by 1 base and J by 3 bases. The CDR3 DNA reads as TGCGCCAGCAGCTTGACTAGCGGATACACCGGGGAGCTGTTTTTT. This translates into CASSLTSGYTGELFF.

The chain recombines TRBV19 with TRBJ1-5; 7 nucleotides align to TRBD1. The CDR3 is made up of 14 amino acids. J gave up 6 bases and V 1 base, and 3 bases lay outside the gene matches. Germline V gene data show CDR1 as LNHDA and CDR2 as SQIVND (reference sequence). The CDR3 protein is CASSIGQGTQPQHF. The CDR3 region has the DNA TGTGCCAGTAGTATAGGACAGGGCACTCAGCCCCAGCATTTT.

The table lists this clone with a few counts. This rearrangement joins TRBV2 to TRBJ1-5; D uncertain. Trimming stripped 5 bases from V and 3 bases from J, with 14 bases between. The germline gives CDR1 SNHLY, CDR2 FYNNEI. The CDR3 has 15 amino acids. CDR3 nucleotides: TGTGCCAGCAGTTCGGTCAGCACGGTCAATCAGCCCCAGCATTTT. Its protein product is CASSSVSTVNQPQHF.

This clone was observed a handful of times. The chain couples TRBV11-1 to TRBJ2-5; no definite D call. CDR1 and CDR2 (germline): SGHAT, FQDESV (reference sequence). Trimming removed 8 bases at V and 0 bases at J, with 10 bases between. This CDR3 has 13 amino acids. The CDR3 loop reads CASSKENQETQYF. Here the CDR3 DNA reads TGTGCCAGCTCTAAGGAGAACCAAGAGACCCAGTACTTC. The full variable domain, completed using reference TRBV11-1 and TRBJ2-5, is EAEVAQSPRYKITEKSQAVAFWCDPISGHATLYWYRQILGQGPELLVQFQDESVVDDSQLPKDRFSAERLKGVDSTLKIQPAELGDSAMYLCASSKENQETQYFGPGTRLLVL.

The chain carries TRBV4-2 and TRBJ1-1; D is perhaps TRBD1 (5 bases). CDR3 length: 15 amino acids. Looked up from germline, CDR1 is LGHNA and CDR2 is YNFKEQ. V gave up 4 bases and J gave up 1 base, with 13 bases separating them. The CDR3 DNA reads as TGTGCCAGCAGCCGCGAGGGGCGAGGGAACACTGAAGCTTTCTTT. It translates to CASSREGRGNTEAFF.

This clone was observed many times. The CDR3 loop is CASSVGAVEGTLHF. In DNA form, the CDR3 reads TGTGCCAGTAGTGTTGGAGCAGTGGAAGGGACCCTCCACTTT. V gene TRBV19 combines with J gene TRBJ1-6; no firm D call. This CDR3 has 14 amino acids. Trimming removed 5 bases from V and 14 bases from J, with 19 bases in between. CDR1 is LNHDA, CDR2 SQIVND, per germline (reference sequence).

The rearrangement links TRBV29-1 to TRBJ2-3; no reliable D call. The V end was cut by 3 bases, the J end by 0 bases, with 10 bases between. Germline values: CDR1 SQVTM, CDR2 ANQGSEA. The CDR3 is 14 amino acids. The CDR3 loop is CSVDGLTSTDTQYF. DNA of the CDR3: TGCAGCGTTGACGGATTAACTAGCACAGATACGCAGTATTTT.

The V call is TRBV11-2, the J call TRBJ2-3, with D unclear. This CDR3 spans 15 amino acids. The germline V gene encodes CDR1 SGHAT and CDR2 FQNNGV. Trimming cost V 6 bases and J 1 base, with 14 bases left between them. The CDR3 is CASRPRLEGTDTQYF. CDR3 DNA: TGTGCCAGCAGGCCTAGGCTAGAGGGCACAGATACGCAGTATTTT.

This clone was picked up a small number of times. This rearrangement joins TRBV30 to TRBJ2-7, with D possibly TRBD2 on 6 matching bases. Germline V gene sequence: CDR1 GTSNPN, CDR2 SVGIG (reference sequence). V was pared by 6 bases and J by 2 bases, with 11 bases between. CDR3 length: 12 amino acids. The chain's CDR3 is CACQRLAYEQYF. For the CDR3, the DNA is TGTGCCTGTCAACGACTAGCCTACGAGCAGTACTTC.

There are a few counts of this clone. The rearrangement links TRBV11-1 to TRBJ2-3; TRBD2 is a possible D gene (6 bases). The V end lost 1 base, the J end lost 0 bases, and 11 bases lay between the germline ends. CDR3 length: 16 amino acids. The germline V gene has CDR1 SGHAT and CDR2 FQDESV (reference sequence). In DNA, the CDR3 is TGTGCCAGCAGCTTAGGCGGGGCCTCTAGCACAGATACGCAGTATTTT. Amino acid sequence: CASSLGGASSTDTQYF.

The CDR3 spells CASSRLGQYYGYTF. In nucleotides, the CDR3 is TGTGCCAGCAGCCGCCTCGGACAGTACTATGGCTACACCTTC. The chain employs TRBV11-2 and TRBJ1-2, with a weak D call TRBD1 (6 bases). The ends were cut back, 5 bases at V and 3 bases at J, with 13 bases in the middle. Germline loops: CDR1 SGHAT, CDR2 FQNNGV. This CDR3 region has 14 residues.

This clone was counted a few times. The V gene is TRBV5-4, the J gene TRBJ2-5; unclear D gene. Germline V gene sequence: CDR1 SGHNT, CDR2 YYREEE (reference sequence). Trimming stripped 0 bases from V and 2 bases from J, with 5 bases between. CDR3 size: 13 residues. CDR3 residues: CASSLETQETQYF. CDR3 DNA sequence: TGTGCCAGCAGCTTGGAGACTCAAGAGACCCAGTACTTC.

This chain connects TRBV6-5 to TRBJ2-7, with a possible D match to TRBD1 (6 bases). Germline V gene data show CDR1 as MNHEY and CDR2 as SVGAGI. V was trimmed by 6 bases and J by 0 bases, leaving 12 bases between them. The CDR3 loop spans 14 amino acids. The CDR3 bases are TGTGCCAGCAGCCGACAGGAACGCTCCTACGAGCAGTACTTC. Protein product: CASSRQERSYEQYF.

The gene calls are TRBV6-5 and TRBJ1-2; 7 bases are shared with TRBD1. The junction had 6 bases not matched to a gene; V was cut back by 2 bases and J by 6 bases. This CDR3 has 14 amino acids. In germline, CDR1 is MNHEY, CDR2 SVGAGI. CDR3 sequence reads: CASSYRIGGDGYTF. CDR3 sequence (DNA): TGTGCCAGCAGTTACAGGATAGGGGGCGATGGCTACACCTTC.

Remarks on this clone: A read error may produce the germline difference seen at one junction end. The genes are TRBV6-1 and TRBJ1-5; maybe TRBD1 (5 bases). The V gene's germline CDR1 is MNHNS and CDR2 SASEGT. The CDR3 is 15 amino acids. The CDR3 sequence is CAISESLTENQPQHF. The CDR3 DNA sequence: TGTGCCATCAGTGAGTCGTTGACAGAGAATCAGCCCCAGCATTTT.

This chain uses TRBV29-1 with TRBJ1-3, with D hard to call. This CDR3 has 11 amino acids. V was pared by 5 bases and J by 2 bases, with 4 bases between. Germline CDR1 and CDR2: SQVTM and ANQGSEA. DNA of the CDR3: TGCAGCGTTAACACTGGAAACACCATATATTTT. Its protein product is CSVNTGNTIYF. The variable domain in full, with the rest retrieved from reference TRBV29-1 and TRBJ1-3, is SAVISQKPSRDICQRGTSLTIQCQVDSQVTMMFWYRQQPGQSLTLIATANQGSEATYESGFVIDKFPISRPNLTFSTLTVSNMSPEDSSIYLCSVNTGNTIYFGEGSWLTVV.

In nucleotides, the CDR3 is TGCGCCAGCAGCTACGGACAGGCGAACTATGGCTACACCTTC. It encodes CASSYGQANYGYTF. V gene TRBV4-1 combines with J gene TRBJ1-2; 7 bases line up with TRBD1. The CDR3 spans 14 residues. The J segment lost 2 bases and the V segment lost 5 bases, leaving 5 bases of the junction unmatched. Germline V gene data show CDR1 as MGHRA and CDR2 as YSYEKL.

Notes on this clone: Other nucleotide sequences from this sample produce the same CDR3. This chain connects TRBV29-1 to TRBJ2-1; no clear D gene. V was trimmed by 4 bases and J by 4 bases, leaving 11 bases between them. The germline V gene encodes CDR1 SQVTM and CDR2 ANQGSEA. The CDR3 sequence is 13 residues long. The CDR3 spells CSVGGSYYNEQFF. Written as DNA, the CDR3 is TGCAGCGTTGGAGGCAGCTATTACAATGAGCAGTTCTTC.

The V and J genes are TRBV7-8 and TRBJ2-1; 13 bases align to TRBD2. V lost 8 bases, J lost 3 bases, and 7 bases stayed unmatched. Germline loops: CDR1 SGHVS, CDR2 FQNEAQ. The length of the CDR3 is 16 residues. The CDR3 DNA reads TGTGCCAGCGGAGGGACTAGCGGGGATCTCTACAATGAGCAGTTCTTC. Its translation is CASGGTSGDLYNEQFF.

The chain uses TRBV19 and TRBJ2-5; TRBD1 aligns across 9 bases. The CDR3 runs 16 residues. CDR1 and CDR2 from the germline V gene are LNHDA and SQIVND (reference sequence). After removal of 11 bases from V and 1 base from J, the junction contained 14 bases not matched to a gene. The CDR3 loop reads CAADNRGREGQETQYF. The CDR3 nucleotides are TGTGCCGCAGATAACAGGGGGCGCGAAGGCCAAGAGACCCAGTACTTC.

This chain connects TRBV2 to TRBJ2-3; D is unclear. The CDR3 totals 14 residues. CDR1 is SNHLY and CDR2 is FYNNEI in the germline V gene. Trimming left V 2 bases short and J 1 base short, with 7 bases between. CDR3 amino acids: CASSERGGTDTQYF. In nucleotides, the CDR3 is TGTGCCAGCAGTGAACGCGGCGGCACAGATACGCAGTATTTT.